Each of the 10 T cell receptor beta chains below was sequenced from the same sample in a study of lymphopenia after photon versus proton radiotherapy. The repertoire was sequenced with immunoSEQ multiplex PCR; TCRdb's copy has only in-frame clones and lacks some. The repertoire holds approximately 53,000 clones, with under 95% as singletons. Material: peripheral blood, obtained from a patient treated with photon-based radiotherapy. Every receptor here comes from a middle-aged woman with cholangiocarcinoma.

The rearrangement links TRBV4-1 to TRBJ1-2; tentatively, D is TRBD1 (5 bases). Germline CDR1 and CDR2: MGHRA and YSYEKL. This CDR3 has 17 amino acids. V lost 0 bases and J lost 3, with 17 bases in between. The CDR3: CASSQDRQGAQDYGYTF. CDR3 in DNA: TGCGCCAGCAGCCAAGATAGGCAAGGGGCGCAGGACTATGGCTACACCTTC.

The chain uses TRBV7-2 and TRBJ2-2, with D tentatively TRBD1 or TRBD2 (5 bases each). The CDR3 totals 16 residues. The V end lost 4 bases, the J end lost 1 base, and 13 bases lay between the germline ends. Germline V lookup: CDR1 SGHTA, CDR2 FQGNSA. CDR3 protein: CASSSAGTKNTGELFF. CDR3 DNA: TGTGCCAGCAGCTCGGCCGGGACCAAGAACACCGGGGAGCTGTTTTTT.

This rearrangement joins TRBV2 to TRBJ2-2; possibly TRBD1 or TRBD2 for D (6 bases each). The V end lost 6 bases, the J end lost 4 bases, and 18 bases lay between the germline ends. There are 16 residues in the CDR3. The germline V gene encodes CDR1 SNHLY and CDR2 FYNNEI. The DNA of the CDR3 is TGTGCCAGCAGCCACCTGCGGGACATCTTCACCGGGGAGCTGTTTTTT. Protein: CASSHLRDIFTGELFF.

The gene calls are TRBV10-3 and TRBJ1-1; TRBD1 matches at 9 bases. The CDR3 totals 16 residues. The germline gives CDR1 ENHRY, CDR2 SYGVKD. The V segment lost 2 bases and the J segment 11 bases; nucleotides outside the gene matches: 15. CDR3 amino acids: CAISENREQGAPIAFF. The CDR3 DNA sequence: TGTGCCATCAGTGAGAACCGGGAACAGGGGGCTCCCATCGCTTTCTTT.

V gene TRBV5-1 combines with J gene TRBJ2-7, with 7 bases fitting TRBD1. Germline V gene data show CDR1 as SGHRS and CDR2 as YFSETQ. J was trimmed by 2 bases and V by 4 bases; bases with no gene match: 9. The CDR3 is 15 amino acids. This chain's CDR3 is CASSHPEDRPYEQYF. CDR3 DNA sequence: TGCGCCAGCAGCCATCCGGAGGACAGGCCCTACGAGCAGTACTTC.

The chain links TRBV30 to TRBJ2-3; a weak D match, TRBD1 (6 bases). The V end was cut by 0 bases, the J end by 4 bases, with 8 bases between. CDR1 and CDR2 from the germline V gene are GTSNPN and SVGIG (reference sequence). The CDR3 has 13 amino acids. The CDR3, as DNA: TGTGCCTGGAGTGTAACAGGGTCAGATACGCAGTATTTT. As protein: CAWSVTGSDTQYF.

The rearrangement links TRBV10-2 to TRBJ2-7, with D perhaps being TRBD1 or TRBD2 (5 bases each). Between the trimmed V and J ends, which lost 6 bases and 2 bases, there was a span of 11 bases. CDR1 and CDR2 (germline): WSHSY, SAAADI. This CDR3 is 13 amino acids long. The DNA for the CDR3 is TGCGCCAGCAGGGGGACGGATACCTACGAGCAGTACTTC. This sequence encodes CASRGTDTYEQYF.

V gene TRBV30 combines with J gene TRBJ1-2; D ambiguous. The CDR3 extends over 13 amino acids. From germline, CDR1 is GTSNPN and CDR2 SVGIG (reference sequence). V was clipped by 0 bases and J by 8 bases, with 13 bases between them. CDR3 residues: CAWSVSFTSGYTF. The CDR3 coding sequence is TGTGCCTGGAGTGTAAGCTTCACGTCCGGCTACACCTTC.

The J gene is TRBJ1-6, the V gene TRBV6-5; unclear D gene. Trimming cost V 6 bases and J 10 bases, with 10 bases left between them. This CDR3 region has 12 residues. CDR1 and CDR2 from the germline V gene are MNHEY and SVGAGI. The CDR3 coding sequence is TGTGCCAGCAGCGGGATTAACTCACCCCTCCACTTT. The encoded protein is CASSGINSPLHF.

This rearrangement joins TRBV18 to TRBJ1-1, with TRBD1 matching 7 bases. This CDR3 is built from 17 residues. The V segment lost 3 bases and the J segment 4 bases; nucleotides outside the gene matches: 14. Germline CDR1 and CDR2: KGHSH and LQKENI. The chain's CDR3 is CASSPRRDSAWGTEAFF. The CDR3 region has the DNA TGTGCCAGCTCACCTAGACGGGACAGCGCTTGGGGCACTGAAGCTTTCTTT.